A few counts support the clone carrying this T cell receptor beta chain. The target antigen is unknown. The germline V gene has CDR1 SGHRS and CDR2 YFSETQ. The V gene lost 3 bases and the J gene lost 5 bases, with 14 bases spanning the gap. This CDR3 region has 14 residues. TCRdb analysed the 5' RACE reads with MiXCR anew, one entry per CDR3 protein. Of about 520,000 distinct CDR3 sequences in the sample, 20% to 25% were seen once. The entry originates in a study of identical twins. The study, taken as a whole, reports: Excess twin sharing in beta out-of-frame sequences was weaker. Cord blood's abundant beta clonotypes had fewer insertions, unlike memory repertoires.

The same sample was also studied in work on T cells expressing NK-cell markers. From that second work: Seven sequenced donors out of eight were HCMV-seropositive, one seronegative.

V and J are TRBV5-1 and TRBJ2-5; the D gene is possibly TRBD2 (6 bases). The material sequenced was CD4+ T cells sorted from blood. This TCR derives from a woman between 18 and 29 years old in good health. The DNA of the CDR3 is TGCGCCAGCAGCTCCGGCACTCTAGCGGAGACCCAGTACTTC. Translation gives CASSSGTLAETQYF.